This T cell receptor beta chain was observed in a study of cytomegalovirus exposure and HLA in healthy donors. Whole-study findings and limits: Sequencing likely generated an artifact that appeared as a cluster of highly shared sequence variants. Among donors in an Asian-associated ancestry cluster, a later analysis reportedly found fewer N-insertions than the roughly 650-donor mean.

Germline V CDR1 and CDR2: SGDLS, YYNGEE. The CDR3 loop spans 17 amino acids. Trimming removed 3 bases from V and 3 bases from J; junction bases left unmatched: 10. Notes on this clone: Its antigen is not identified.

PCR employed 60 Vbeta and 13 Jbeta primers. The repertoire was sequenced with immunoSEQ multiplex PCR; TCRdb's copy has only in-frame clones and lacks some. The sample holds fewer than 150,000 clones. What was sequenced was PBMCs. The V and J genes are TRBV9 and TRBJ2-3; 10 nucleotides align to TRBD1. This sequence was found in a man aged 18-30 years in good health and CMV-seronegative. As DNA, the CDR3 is TGTGCCAGCAGCGCAGATCCGGGACAGGGGTTGACAGATACGCAGTATTTT. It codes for CASSADPGQGLTDTQYF.